The sequence of this TCR beta chain was determined in a study of neurological immune-mediated disorders. CDR3 size: 12 residues. The V end was cut by 1 base, the J end by 7 bases, with 8 bases between. Germline V gives CDR1 SGHRS, CDR2 YFSETQ. The team produced cDNA through 5'RACE using 10-nucleotide random UMIs. TCRdb used MiXCR to reprocess the 5' RACE reads, holding one entry per CDR3 protein. The top ten hold around 3.3% of the sample, which has roughly 60,000 distinct CDR3 sequences, 4% to 6% seen once. The V and J genes are TRBV5-1 and TRBJ1-1, with a possible D match to TRBD1 (5 bases). Sequencing was carried out using PBMCs. The receptor was isolated from a woman aged 50 to 60 with multiple sclerosis. The CDR3 sequence is CASSLMGVEAFF. The CDR3 DNA follows: TGCGCCAGCAGCTTGATGGGGGTTGAAGCTTTCTTT. Using reference TRBV5-1 and TRBJ1-1 for the parts outside the CDR3, the full variable domain is KAGVTQTPRYLIKTRGQQVTLSCSPISGHRSVSWYQQTPGQGLQFLFEYFSETQRNKGNFPGRFSGRQFSNSRSEMNVSTLELGDSALYLCASSLMGVEAFFGQGTRLTVV.